The 28 T cell receptor beta chains below all came from one sample that was sequenced in a study of cytomegalovirus exposure and HLA in healthy donors. The PCR made use of 60 Vbeta and 13 Jbeta primers. Clones were sequenced by immunoSEQ multiplex PCR, and TCRdb holds only the in-frame ones, with some missing. The table includes under 250,000 clones, approximately 80% detected once. The sequencing input was PBMCs. The receptor set was obtained from a male donor in good health and CMV-seronegative.

CDR3 in amino acids: CAWSGGERTGESYEQYF. The CDR3 nucleotides are TGTGCCTGGAGTGGGGGGGAGCGGACGGGGGAATCCTACGAGCAGTACTTC. The chain has TRBV30 and TRBJ2-7, with D maybe TRBD2 (6 bases). This CDR3 region has 17 residues. Germline-derived CDR1 and CDR2 are GTSNPN and SVGIG (reference sequence). The V end was cut by 1 base, the J end by 1 base, with 20 bases between. The variable domain in full, with the rest retrieved from reference TRBV30 and TRBJ2-7, is SQTIHQWPATLVQPVGSPLSLECTVEGTSNPNLYWYRQAAGRGLQLLFYSVGIGQISSEVPQNLSASRPQDRQFILSSKKLLLSDSGFYLCAWSGGERTGESYEQYFGPGTRLTVT.

V is TRBV6-5 and J is TRBJ1-1, with D perhaps TRBD1 (5 bases). Between the trimmed V and J ends, which lost 2 bases and 4 bases, there was a span of 11 bases. CDR1 and CDR2 from the germline V gene are MNHEY and SVGAGI. The CDR3 totals 14 residues. CDR3 bases: TGTGCCAGCAGTTACGTGGCCCAGGGCACTGAAGCTTTCTTT. Translating it yields CASSYVAQGTEAFF.

This clone was observed a handful of times. V and J are TRBV6-1 and TRBJ2-7; D is possibly TRBD2 (5 bases). Trimming took 8 bases from V and 2 from J, leaving 13 bases between them. In germline, CDR1 is MNHNS, CDR2 SASEGT. CDR3 length: 13 amino acids. CDR3 amino acids: CASREILTYEQYF. The DNA for the CDR3 is TGTGCCAGCCGGGAAATTCTTACCTACGAGCAGTACTTC.

This chain links TRBV15 with TRBJ2-3; the D is unclear. Germline loops: CDR1 LNHNV, CDR2 YYDKDF (reference sequence). The CDR3 covers 12 residues. Between the trimmed V and J ends, which lost 4 bases and 7 bases, there was a span of 9 bases. CDR3 nucleotide sequence: TGTGCCACCAGCACCGAGCTACATACGCAGTATTTT. Protein product: CATSTELHTQYF. The whole variable domain, remainder taken from reference TRBV15 and TRBJ2-3, is DAMVIQNPRYQVTQFGKPVTLSCSQTLNHNVMYWYQQKSSQAPKLLFHYYDKDFNNEADTPDNFQSRRPNTSFCFLDIRSPGLGDTAMYLCATSTELHTQYFGPGTRLTVL.

The chain employs TRBV2 and TRBJ2-7; no clear D gene. Germline loops: CDR1 SNHLY, CDR2 FYNNEI. The CDR3 loop spans 12 amino acids. Between the trimmed V and J ends, which lost 4 bases and 1 base, there was a span of 5 bases. The CDR3 sequence: CASSGGSYEQYF. In nucleotides, the CDR3 is TGTGCCAGCAGTGGCGGATCCTACGAGCAGTACTTC.

The V call is TRBV19, the J call TRBJ1-5, with 8 nucleotides matching TRBD1. V lost 3 bases to trimming and J lost 2 bases; unmatched junction nucleotides: 6. Germline CDR1 and CDR2: LNHDA and SQIVND (reference sequence). This CDR3 is 16 amino acids long. CDR3 nucleotide sequence: TGTGCCAGTAGTATTTGGGCAGGGGGCGGCAATCAGCCCCAGCATTTT. As protein: CASSIWAGGGNQPQHF.

The chain has TRBV7-9 and TRBJ2-7; the D gene is possibly TRBD2 (5 bases). The CDR3 is 15 amino acids. Germline-derived CDR1 and CDR2 are SEHNR and FQNEAQ (reference sequence). V lost 0 bases and J 5 bases, leaving 14 bases between the germline ends. The CDR3 DNA sequence: TGTGCCAGCAGCTTAGCGCTCGGGGTATCGGACGAGCAGTACTTC. It is translated as CASSLALGVSDEQYF.

Points on this clone: At the DNA level, this CDR3 is encoded by other sequences in the same sample as well. The rearrangement links TRBV18 to TRBJ1-4; D call uncertain. CDR3 size: 12 residues. Per the germline V gene, CDR1 is KGHSH and CDR2 is LQKENI. The V end was cut by 3 bases, the J end by 8 bases, with 7 bases between. CDR3 sequence (DNA): TGTGCCAGCTCACCGGGAGGCGAAAAACTGTTTTTT. Protein product: CASSPGGEKLFF. The variable domain in full, completed from reference TRBV18 and TRBJ1-4, reads NAGVMQNPRHLVRRRGQEARLRCSPMKGHSHVYWYRQLPEEGLKFMVYLQKENIIDESGMPKERFSAEFPKEGPSILRIQQVVRGDSAAYFCASSPGGEKLFFGSGTQLSVL.

This clone was picked up a small number of times. J is TRBJ1-4 and V is TRBV6-5; 9 positions match TRBD1. V lost 6 bases and J lost 8; bases outside the gene matches: 7. The V gene's germline CDR1 is MNHEY and CDR2 SVGAGI. There are 14 residues in the CDR3. This CDR3 reads CASSGQGREEKLFF. The DNA for the CDR3 is TGTGCCAGCAGCGGACAGGGGCGGGAAGAAAAACTGTTTTTT.

This clone was seen a handful of times. The chain combines TRBV7-3 with TRBJ2-5, with 9 nucleotides matching TRBD2. In germline, CDR1 is SGHTA, CDR2 FQGTGA. The V and J ends lost 5 bases and 3 bases, in that order; junction bases with no gene match: 4. This CDR3 is built from 14 residues. The CDR3 coding sequence is TGTGCCAGCAGCGTCGCGGGGGGGAAAGAGACCCAGTACTTC. This gives the protein CASSVAGGKETQYF.

This clone was recorded once. The chain combines TRBV29-1 with TRBJ1-2; 11 nucleotides agree with TRBD1. The CDR3 loop spans 15 amino acids. V trimming: 5 bases; J trimming: 6 bases; junction bases outside the gene matches: 11. Germline values: CDR1 SQVTM, CDR2 ANQGSEA. CDR3 sequence: CSVSPGQGDFHGYTF. The CDR3 DNA reads TGCAGCGTTTCTCCGGGACAGGGGGACTTCCATGGCTACACCTTC.

This clone was picked up one time. The chain joins TRBV28 to TRBJ2-2; a weak D match, TRBD2 (6 bases). Looked up from germline, CDR1 is MDHEN and CDR2 is SYDVKM. This CDR3 has 18 residues. V lost 2 bases to trimming and J lost 0 bases, with 16 bases between them. For the CDR3, the DNA is TGTGCCAGCAGTTTAAAGGAGGGACCTCTATCGAACACCGGGGAGCTGTTTTTT. This translates into CASSLKEGPLSNTGELFF.

This clone has just a few counts. This sequence joins TRBV7-8 and TRBJ2-2, with D possibly TRBD2 on 6 matching bases. V was cut by 6 bases and J by 1 base, with 12 bases left in between. The CDR3 runs 15 residues. Germline loops: CDR1 SGHVS, CDR2 FQNEAQ. Here the CDR3 reads CASRGDSVNTGELFF. The DNA for the CDR3 is TGTGCCAGCAGGGGGGACTCGGTGAACACCGGGGAGCTGTTTTTT.

The genes are TRBV23-1 and TRBJ2-7; 9 nucleotides agree with TRBD1. TRBV23-1 carries the ORF label, with uncertain function. The CDR3 spans 17 residues. V gave up 3 bases and J gave up 4 bases; unmatched junction bases: 13. CDR3 nucleotide sequence: TGCGCCAGCAGTCACGACAGGGGGGGACCTAACCTATACGAGCAGTACTTC. Translation gives CASSHDRGGPNLYEQYF.

Here the CDR3 DNA reads TGTGCCACTGGGGGGGGGACGAACACTGAAGCTTTCTTT. It yields the protein CATGGGTNTEAFF. This chain links TRBV10-3 with TRBJ1-1; D may be TRBD1 (5 bases). The CDR3 length is 13 residues. CDR1 ENHRY and CDR2 SYGVKD come from the germline V gene. Trimming pared 10 bases from V and 1 base from J, leaving 13 bases between.

The V gene is TRBV9, the J gene TRBJ1-1; possible D gene TRBD1, 5 bases. V shed 0 bases and J shed 0 bases, with 6 bases lying between them. CDR3 length: 14 residues. Germline V gene lookup returns CDR1 SGDLS and CDR2 YYNGEE. The DNA for the CDR3 is TGTGCCAGCAGCGTAGGGGGGGTGAACACTGAAGCTTTCTTT. It translates to CASSVGGVNTEAFF.

This clone was detected only once. In DNA, the CDR3 is TGTGCATCGCACGGACTAGCGGGAGACGAGCAGTTCTTC. This translates into CASHGLAGDEQFF. This chain uses TRBV7-2 with TRBJ2-1, with 13 positions matching TRBD2. CDR1 and CDR2 from the germline V gene are SGHTA and FQGNSA. This CDR3 spans 13 amino acids.

The chain carries TRBV7-6 and TRBJ2-1, with TRBD2 matching 15 bases. This CDR3 spans 16 amino acids. The germline V gene has CDR1 SGHVS and CDR2 FNYEAQ. Trimming took 5 bases from V and 6 from J; bases not matched to a gene: 5. The chain's CDR3 is CASSPGTSGRSNEQFF. CDR3 in DNA: TGTGCCAGCAGCCCTGGGACTAGCGGGAGGTCCAATGAGCAGTTCTTC.

The chain employs TRBV11-2 and TRBJ2-7; D uncertain. V shed 5 bases and J shed 3 bases, with 17 bases lying between them. This CDR3 region has 15 residues. Germline loops: CDR1 SGHAT, CDR2 FQNNGV. The CDR3 sequence is CASSPTTAMGYEQYF. CDR3 DNA: TGTGCCAGCAGCCCGACAACGGCGATGGGCTACGAGCAGTACTTC.

The rearrangement links TRBV2 to TRBJ1-1; 7 bases line up with TRBD1. Germline V CDR1 and CDR2: SNHLY, FYNNEI. This CDR3 comprises 14 residues. V shed 6 bases, J shed 7 bases, and the junction held 11 bases outside the gene matches. The CDR3 DNA reads TGTGCCAGCAGGGGGACAGAAAAAGACAATGAAGCTTTCTTT. Translation: CASRGTEKDNEAFF.

J is TRBJ2-1 and V is TRBV15, with 10 bases that match TRBD2. V lost 0 bases, J lost 2 bases, and 7 bases stayed unmatched. The CDR3 has 18 amino acids. Per germline, CDR1 LNHNV and CDR2 YYDKDF (reference sequence). The CDR3 DNA reads TGTGCCACCAGCAGAGATCAGGACAGCGGGAGGGCCTACAATGAGCAGTTCTTC. It yields the protein CATSRDQDSGRAYNEQFF.

This chain joins TRBV12-5 and TRBJ2-2; 12 bases align to TRBD1. This CDR3 contains 21 residues. V dropped 1 base and J dropped 2; count of bases not matched to a gene: 14. Looked up from germline, CDR1 is LGHNT and CDR2 is FRNRAP. The CDR3 coding sequence is TGTGCTAGTGGTTTGGCTCTCACAGCCGGGACAGGGGGCGCTAACACCGGGGAGCTGTTTTTT. Its protein is CASGLALTAGTGGANTGELFF.

The J gene is TRBJ2-7, the V gene TRBV29-1; D is perhaps TRBD2 (6 bases). Germline lookup yields CDR1 SQVTM and CDR2 ANQGSEA. Trimming took off 3 bases at V and 7 bases at J, with 19 bases between the two ends. CDR3 length: 14 residues. CDR3 bases: TGCAGCGTTGAGATTAGCGGCATTGGGGGGGAGCAGTACTTC. It encodes CSVEISGIGGEQYF.

The rearrangement links TRBV2 to TRBJ2-5, with TRBD2 identical over 7 bases. Losses at the gene ends were 7 bases for V and 3 bases for J; bases not matched to a gene: 5. There are 13 residues in the CDR3. Germline loops: CDR1 SNHLY, CDR2 FYNNEI. Written as DNA, the CDR3 is TGTGCCAGCAAACCTGGGGGGGAAGAGACCCAGTACTTC. Encoded protein: CASKPGGEETQYF.

This chain joins TRBV28 and TRBJ1-2; D is undetermined. This CDR3 has 13 amino acids. Germline-derived CDR1 and CDR2 are MDHEN and SYDVKM. V lost 7 bases and J 3 bases, leaving 12 bases between the germline ends. CDR3 amino acids: CASTFELDYGYTF. The CDR3 DNA reads TGTGCCAGCACCTTCGAGCTTGACTATGGCTACACCTTC.

The rearrangement links TRBV4-1 to TRBJ1-1; TRBD1 is a possible D gene (6 bases). Germline CDR1 is MGHRA and CDR2 is YSYEKL. The CDR3 runs to 14 residues. V was shortened by 3 bases and J by 0 bases, with 8 bases between the two germline ends. The CDR3 loop is CASSHGQMNTEAFF. The DNA of the CDR3 is TGCGCCAGCAGCCATGGACAGATGAACACTGAAGCTTTCTTT.

This clone was counted ten times or more. V and J are TRBV19 and TRBJ2-1; possible D gene TRBD2, 5 bases. The V gene lost 2 bases and the J gene lost 8 bases, with 16 bases spanning the gap. The CDR3 has 15 residues. Germline CDR1 reads LNHDA; CDR2 reads SQIVND (reference sequence). CDR3: CASSIRPLAIYEQFF. CDR3 sequence (DNA): TGTGCCAGTAGTATAAGGCCCCTAGCTATCTATGAGCAGTTCTTC.

The rearrangement links TRBV11-2 to TRBJ1-1; the D is unclear. V gave up 8 bases and J gave up 1 base, with 11 bases separating them. The CDR3 loop spans 13 amino acids. Germline CDR1 is SGHAT and CDR2 is FQNNGV. Written as DNA, the CDR3 is TGTGCCAGCCTTCCTACTGCGAACACTGAAGCTTTCTTT. It translates to CASLPTANTEAFF.